These 18 T cell receptor beta chains were all obtained from the same sample, sequenced in a study of T-cell reconstitution after alpha-beta-depleted transplantation in children. The authors prepared the TCRbeta library with unique molecular identifiers. In TCRdb, the PCR reads were re-called with MiXCR into one record per CDR3 protein. This table holds 500,000 or so distinct CDR3 sequences, around a third found once. Sequenced material: PBMCs from the stem cell graft donor, taken from the stem cell graft. Source of these receptors: a human donor who donated a stem cell graft to a child with aplastic anemia.

The rearrangement uses TRBV11-2 and TRBJ1-3; no clear D gene. The germline V gene encodes CDR1 SGHAT and CDR2 FQNNGV. The germline V and J ends were trimmed by 5 bases and 1 base, with 24 bases remaining between them. The CDR3 totals 19 residues. Here the CDR3 reads CASSPGVTGRLLSGNTIYF. CDR3 nucleotides: TGTGCCAGCAGCCCTGGGGTTACCGGGCGACTCCTTTCTGGAAACACCATATATTTT.

The chain carries TRBV12-3 or TRBV12-4 and TRBJ2-7; a weak D match, TRBD2 (6 bases). This CDR3 region has 14 residues. The V end was cut by 7 bases, the J end by 2 bases, with 15 bases between. As DNA, the CDR3 is TGTGCCAGCACCCGACTAGTCGGGCCCTACGAGCAGTACGTC. Translated: CASTRLVGPYEQYV.

This clonotype was detected only a few times. The chain combines TRBV29-1 with TRBJ2-2, with D possibly being TRBD1 (5 bases). Germline V gene data show CDR1 as SQVTM and CDR2 as ANQGSEA. This CDR3 comprises 15 residues. V was shortened by 4 bases and J by 6 bases, with 18 bases between the two germline ends. The CDR3 DNA is TGCAGCGTTGGAGGTTCACAGGATGGGTCCGGGGAGCTGTTTTTT. It codes for CSVGGSQDGSGELFF.

Only a few counts were recorded for this clonotype. The chain links TRBV6-1 to TRBJ2-2; 12 bases line up with TRBD1. The CDR3 sequence is 15 residues long. Germline V gives CDR1 MNHNS, CDR2 SASEGT. V lost 5 bases to trimming and J lost 6 bases; unmatched junction nucleotides: 4. The CDR3 loop reads CASSPGQGAAGELFF. The CDR3 region has the DNA TGTGCCAGCAGTCCGGGACAGGGGGCCGCCGGGGAGCTGTTTTTT.

The chain uses TRBV7-3 and TRBJ2-2; no reliable D call. This CDR3 has 14 amino acids. Trimming removed 5 bases from V and 7 bases from J, with 14 bases in between. Germline assignment: CDR1 SGHTA and CDR2 FQGTGA. CDR3 amino acids: CASSPWPEGGELFF. CDR3 DNA: TGTGCCAGCAGCCCCTGGCCGGAAGGCGGGGAGCTGTTTTTT. Using reference TRBV7-3 and TRBJ2-2 for the parts outside the CDR3, the full variable domain is GAGVSQTPSNKVTEKGKYVELRCDPISGHTALYWYRQSLGQGPEFLIYFQGTGAADDSGLPNDRFFAVRPEGSVSTLKIQRTERGDSAVYLCASSPWPEGGELFFGEGSRLTVL.

The CDR3 DNA follows: TGTGCCAGCAGCCGGGGACAGGGGATTTCTTACGAGCAGTACTTC. Protein sequence: CASSRGQGISYEQYF. This rearrangement joins TRBV12-3 or TRBV12-4 to TRBJ2-7; 10 nucleotides line up with TRBD1. J gave up 4 bases and V 6 bases, and 9 bases lay outside the gene matches. The CDR3 extends over 15 amino acids.

This clonotype showed up just a few times. V usage is TRBV5-4 and J usage is TRBJ2-7, with 8 bases lining up with TRBD1. Germline CDR1 reads SGHNT; CDR2 reads YYREEE (reference sequence). V trimming: 0 bases; J trimming: 4 bases; junction bases outside the gene matches: 18. The CDR3 is made up of 19 amino acids. The CDR3 bases are TGTGCCAGCAGCTTGGGCCCAGGGACAGGTGCGGGCGGGCTATACGAGCAGTACGTC. Its translation is CASSLGPGTGAGGLYEQYV.

The V gene is TRBV28, the J gene TRBJ1-5, with no clear D. V was shortened by 3 bases and J by 2 bases, with 11 bases between the two germline ends. The CDR3 totals 15 residues. In germline, CDR1 is MDHEN, CDR2 SYDVKM. CDR3 bases: TGTGCCAGCAGTTTTTTGGCAAAGGGCAATCAGCCCCAGCATTTT. This gives the protein CASSFLAKGNQPQHF.

There are a few counts of this clonotype. V usage is TRBV4-3 and J usage is TRBJ2-1, with TRBD2 as a possible D gene (6 bases). The V gene's germline CDR1 is LGHNA and CDR2 YSLEER. CDR3 length equals 16 residues. Trimming shortened V by 1 base and J by 8 bases, and 18 bases separated the two germline ends. CDR3 residues: CASSQVRESSFHEQFF. CDR3 nucleotides: TGCGCCAGCAGCCAAGTCCGGGAGTCGTCGTTTCATGAGCAGTTCTTC.

The chain employs TRBV5-1 and TRBJ2-7, with D unresolved. This CDR3 is 14 amino acids long. Deletions cut 0 bases from V and 6 bases from J, with 13 bases between. The germline CDR1 and CDR2 sequences are SGHRS and YFSETQ. CDR3 DNA: TGCGCCAGCAGCTTGGTCCACACTCTGAGCGAGCAGTACGTC. Encoded protein: CASSLVHTLSEQYV.

V gene TRBV7-9 combines with J gene TRBJ2-2; D might be TRBD2 (6 bases). Per the germline V gene, CDR1 is SEHNR and CDR2 is FQNEAQ (reference sequence). The length of the CDR3 is 16 residues. V was shortened by 3 bases and J by 6 bases, with 17 bases between the two germline ends. The chain's CDR3 is CASSLPWGTSSGELFF. CDR3 nucleotide sequence: TGTGCCAGCAGCTTGCCCTGGGGGACTTCGTCCGGGGAGCTGTTTTTT.

There are a few counts of this clonotype. V gene TRBV7-2 combines with J gene TRBJ1-1; 8 nucleotides line up with TRBD1. The germline V gene encodes CDR1 SGHTA and CDR2 FQGNSA. This CDR3 has 15 residues. V was clipped by 4 bases and J by 1 base; unmatched bases: 5. The CDR3 sequence is CASSYRGNGNTEAFF. CDR3 nucleotides: TGTGCCAGCAGCTACAGGGGGAACGGGAACACTGAAGCTTTCTTT. Filled out from reference TRBV7-2 and TRBJ1-1, the complete variable domain reads GAGVSQSPSNKVTEKGKDVELRCDPISGHTALYWYRQSLGQGLEFLIYFQGNSAPDKSGLPSDRFSAERTGGSVSTLTIQRTQQEDSAVYLCASSYRGNGNTEAFFGQGTRLTVV.

This clonotype was seen a handful of times. Here the CDR3 DNA reads TGTGCCAGCTCACCACCCGGGACAGGGACTGAAGCTTTCTTT. This sequence encodes CASSPPGTGTEAFF. The chain has TRBV18 and TRBJ1-1; 9 nucleotides line up with TRBD1. Germline CDR1 KGHSH, CDR2 LQKENI. This CDR3 is 14 amino acids long. V lost 0 bases and J lost 5; bases outside the gene matches: 1.

This clonotype was counted a few times. The V and J genes are TRBV5-6 and TRBJ1-4; D is perhaps TRBD1 (6 bases). The CDR3 is made up of 13 amino acids. CDR1 is SGHDT, CDR2 YYEEEE, per germline. V lost 1 base, J lost 14 bases, and 15 bases lay in between. The DNA for the CDR3 is TGTGCCAGCAGCTTGACCGGGACACCAGCGCTGTTTTTT. This encodes CASSLTGTPALFF.

The J gene is TRBJ2-7, the V gene TRBV6-2 or TRBV6-3; a weak D match, TRBD2 (5 bases). The CDR3 contains 13 residues. V was cut by 4 bases and J by 3 bases, with 10 bases left in between. In germline, CDR1 is MNHEY, CDR2 SVGEGT. The chain's CDR3 is CASSSEGIYEQYV. CDR3 DNA sequence: TGTGCCAGCAGTTCAGAGGGCATCTACGAGCAGTACGTC.

The chain couples TRBV12-3 or TRBV12-4 to TRBJ1-1; D gene unclear. The CDR3 contains 14 residues. V lost 3 bases and J lost 1, with 9 bases in between. Here the CDR3 reads CASSFSGKNTEAFF. The CDR3 DNA is TGTGCCAGCAGTTTTTCTGGGAAGAACACTGAAGCTTTCTTT.

A few counts support this clonotype. V and J are TRBV4-2 and TRBJ2-1; 9 bases fit TRBD2. This CDR3 spans 15 amino acids. Germline trimming cut 1 base from V and 8 bases from J; bases unmatched to any gene: 6. CDR1 and CDR2 from the germline V gene are LGHNA and YNFKEQ. This chain's CDR3 is CASSQGREGQDEQFF. CDR3 DNA sequence: TGTGCCAGCAGCCAAGGGCGGGAGGGCCAGGATGAGCAGTTCTTC.

This clonotype was observed a handful of times. The chain has TRBV20-1 and TRBJ2-1, with 12 bases aligning to TRBD2. This CDR3 has 14 amino acids. Per the germline V gene, CDR1 is DFQATT and CDR2 is SNEGSKA (reference sequence). Trimming took 4 bases from V and 6 from J; bases not matched to a gene: 4. The CDR3 bases are TGCAGTGCTAAGCGGACTAGCGGGACCAATGAGCAGTTCTTC. Encoded protein: CSAKRTSGTNEQFF.